This T cell receptor beta chain appears in the sequencing data of a study of cytotoxic CD8 clonotypes in ibrutinib-treated CLL. Data came from immunoSEQ multiplex PCR; TCRdb stores just in-frame clones and leaves some out. The table records fewer than 400,000 clones, around 66% of them present only once. This CDR3 is 14 amino acids long. Per germline, CDR1 SGHRS and CDR2 YFSETQ. V was cut by 1 base and J by 1 base, with 9 bases left in between. This clone has more than one count but fewer than ten. The chain employs TRBV5-1 and TRBJ2-7; D ambiguous. Sequenced material: PBMCs, taken after 36 months of ibrutinib treatment. This receptor was identified in a human donor with chronic lymphocytic leukemia. The CDR3 nucleotides read TGCGCCAGCAGCTTGTCGTCAGGTTCCTACGAGCAGTACTTC. Translating gives CASSLSSGSYEQYF.